This TCR beta chain originates from a study of blood T cells in healthy people across ages. Germline V lookup: CDR1 LNHNV, CDR2 YYDKDF (reference sequence). Trimming cost V 5 bases and J 6 bases; bases outside gene matches: 16. The CDR3 is 17 residues long. In this sample, this clonotype turned up a few times. Primed by a sample-barcoded 5' primer and a J-beta primer mix, a second PCR proceeded for about 6 to 12 cycles. TCRdb reprocessed the 5' RACE reads via MiXCR and lists one record per CDR3 protein. The sample consists of about 1 million distinct CDR3 sequences, under 45% of them appearing once. The sequencing sample was made of blood. V gene TRBV15 combines with J gene TRBJ2-5; 9 bases line up with TRBD1. The source of this sequence is a woman aged 55-69 years in good health. This CDR3 reads CATSGVTGGLDGKTQYF. CDR3 nucleotide sequence: TGTGCCACCAGCGGAGTGACAGGGGGTCTAGACGGGAAGACCCAGTACTTC.